The rows below give T cell receptor beta chains drawn from one sample of a study of spatial heterogeneity in lung cancer. TCRdb analysed the 5' RACE reads with MiXCR anew, one entry per CDR3 protein. The table has fewer than 150,000 distinct CDR3 sequences, 9.5% to 14% seen once. This sample comprised PBMCs, obtained at follow-up. The receptors were sampled from a female donor with early-stage non-small cell lung cancer. CDR3s include the opening cysteine and the closing phenylalanine or tryptophan. D genes are given only for firm matches. Not all rows give a size; the values are once, few, many and, for expanded clones, a class.

NA | TRBJ1-4 | TRBV7-2 | NA | CASSKIATNEKLFF | TGTGCCAGCAGTAAAATTGCAACTAATGAAAAACTGTTTTTT
few | TRBJ1-2 | TRBV5-8 | NA | CASSLIRRTAQNYGYTF | TGTGCCAGCAGCTTGATTAGAAGGACGGCTCAAAATTATGGCTACACCTTC
few | TRBJ2-7 | TRBV13 | NA | CASSDRAGTGAYEQYF | TGTGCCAGCAGCGACAGAGCCGGGACTGGGGCCTACGAGCAGTACTTC
few | TRBJ2-5 | TRBV5-1 | NA | CASSLEGSADQETQYF | TGCGCCAGCAGCTTGGAAGGATCGGCAGACCAAGAGACCCAGTACTTC
NA | TRBJ1-5 | TRBV24-1 | NA | CATSAFPSGPQHF | TGTGCCACCAGTGCGTTCCCGTCTGGGCCCCAGCATTTT
NA | TRBJ1-1 | TRBV19 | NA | CASSISPNTEAFF | TGTGCCAGTAGTATCTCACCGAACACTGAAGCTTTCTTT
few | TRBJ2-1 | TRBV6-5 | TRBD2 | CASKISGRGNEQFF | TGTGCCAGCAAGATCAGCGGGAGGGGCAATGAGCAGTTCTTC
NA | TRBJ2-1 | TRBV5-1 | TRBD1 | CASSTGTDYNEQFF | TGCGCCAGCAGCACGGGGACAGATTACAATGAGCAGTTCTTC
NA | TRBJ2-2 | TRBV12-3/TRBV12-4 | NA | CASRHTTGELFF | TGTGCCAGCAGGCATACGACCGGGGAGCTGTTTTTT
many | TRBJ1-1 | TRBV12-3/TRBV12-4 | NA | CASSFSGTEAFF | TGTGCCAGCAGTTTCAGCGGTACTGAAGCTTTCTTT
NA | TRBJ2-2 | TRBV24-1 | TRBD2 | CATSAVRAGATGELFF | TGTGCCACCAGTGCCGTTCGGGCGGGAGCCACCGGGGAGCTGTTTTTT
many | TRBJ2-1 | TRBV13 | NA | CASSPPLPYNEQFF | TGTGCCAGCAGCCCACCCCTACCCTACAATGAGCAGTTCTTC
many | TRBJ1-1 | TRBV28 | NA | CASSLVGQGTTFF | NA
many | TRBJ2-7 | TRBV7-8 | NA | CASSRNYEQYF | TGTGCCAGCAGCCGTAATTACGAGCAGTACTTC
NA | TRBJ2-5 | TRBV7-8 | NA | CASSLGWQGGETQYF | TGTGCCAGCAGCTTAGGGTGGCAGGGCGGCGAGACCCAGTACTTC
few | TRBJ1-5 | TRBV9 | NA | CASSVGTNQPQHF | TGTGCCAGCAGCGTAGGGACAAATCAGCCCCAGCATTTT
many | TRBJ2-1 | TRBV7-8 | NA | CASSLARLEGWREQFF | TGTGCCAGCAGCTTAGCTAGACTAGAAGGTTGGCGTGAGCAGTTCTTC
NA | TRBJ2-1 | TRBV12-5 | NA | CASGSESSYNEQFF | TGTGCTAGTGGTTCTGAGAGCTCCTACAATGAGCAGTTCTTC
NA | TRBJ1-2 | TRBV28 | TRBD1 | CASSDGTVDYGYTF | TGTGCCAGCAGTGACGGGACAGTAGACTATGGCTACACCTTC
NA | TRBJ2-3 | TRBV6-5 | NA | CASSYSRVVDTQYF | TGTGCCAGCAGTTACTCCCGCGTTGTAGACACGCAGTATTTT
few | TRBJ1-2 | TRBV9 | NA | CASSVGVTTNYGYTF | TGTGCCAGCAGCGTAGGTGTGACGACTAACTATGGCTACACCTTC
NA | TRBJ1-2 | TRBV24-1 | TRBD1 | CATSATGTGYGYTF | TGTGCCACCTCAGCTACCGGGACAGGGTATGGCTACACCTTC
few | TRBJ2-3 | TRBV29-1 | NA | CSARAPGDTQYF | TGCAGCGCCCGGGCCCCGGGGGATACGCAGTATTTT
many | TRBJ2-2 | TRBV29-1 | NA | CSVSRPTNTGELFF | TGCAGCGTTTCCCGACCGACGAACACCGGGGAGCTGTTTTTT
NA | TRBJ2-7 | TRBV28 | NA | CASSFRLRRAYEQYF | TGTGCCAGCAGTTTTAGGCTCCGAAGGGCCTACGAGCAGTACTTC
NA | TRBJ1-1 | TRBV2 | NA | CASSRFAGNTEAFF | TGTGCCAGCAGTCGTTTTGCGGGGAACACTGAAGCTTTCTTT
NA | TRBJ2-3 | TRBV7-3 | NA | CASSLEAFSTDTQYF | TGTGCCAGCAGCTTAGAGGCTTTTAGCACAGATACGCAGTATTTT
NA | TRBJ2-3 | TRBV19 | NA | CASSIVANTQYF | TGTGCCAGTAGTATAGTAGCGAATACGCAGTATTTT
NA | TRBJ1-2 | TRBV20-1 | NA | CSARDVDRPTSGYTF | TGCAGTGCTAGAGATGTGGACCGTCCGACGTCTGGCTACACCTTC
NA | TRBJ2-2 | TRBV12-3/TRBV12-4 | TRBD2 | CASSFRLADPPNTGELFF | TGTGCCAGCAGTTTCAGACTAGCGGACCCCCCAAACACCGGGGAGCTGTTTTTT
NA | TRBJ1-3 | TRBV24-1 | TRBD1 | CGGPGGVSGNTIYF | TGCGGCGGACCAGGGGGCGTTTCTGGAAACACCATATATTTT
few | TRBJ2-7 | TRBV6-5 | NA | CASRNSGVEQYF | TGTGCCAGCAGAAACTCAGGGGTCGAGCAGTACTTC
NA | TRBJ2-5 | TRBV27 | TRBD2 | CASRQSGRGETQYF | TGTGCCAGCAGGCAGAGCGGGAGGGGAGAGACCCAGTACTTC
many | TRBJ2-7 | TRBV3-1 | TRBD2 | CASSQFREAGEQYF | TGTGCCAGCAGCCAATTTCGGGAGGCGGGTGAGCAGTACTTC
few | TRBJ1-1 | TRBV20-1 | NA | CSARDLGAEAFF | TGCAGTGCTAGAGATCTCGGGGCTGAAGCTTTCTTT
few | TRBJ2-1 | TRBV4-2 | TRBD2 | CASSQGPGLAIYNEQFF | TGTGCCAGCAGCCAAGGACCGGGACTAGCGATATACAATGAGCAGTTCTTC
NA | TRBJ1-1 | TRBV7-4 | NA | CASSLSGRNEAFF | TGTGCCAGCAGCTTATCGGGACGGAACGAAGCTTTCTTT
many | TRBJ1-5 | TRBV7-2 | NA | CASSFRQSNQPQHF | TGTGCCAGCAGCTTTCGACAGAGCAATCAGCCCCAGCATTTT
NA | TRBJ2-3 | TRBV6-1 | TRBD1 | CASRGQGAITDTQYF | TGTGCCAGCAGGGGACAGGGGGCCATCACAGATACGCAGTATTTT
NA | TRBJ1-4 | TRBV2 | NA | CASSEQNEKLFF | TGTGCCAGCAGTGAACAGAATGAAAAACTGTTTTTT
few | TRBJ2-3 | TRBV11-1 | NA | CASSQRQTGGTDTQYF | TGTGCCAGCAGTCAACGCCAGACGGGAGGCACAGATACGCAGTATTTT
NA | TRBJ1-1 | TRBV10-1 | NA | CASSESDTAGTEAFF | TGCGCCAGCAGTGAGTCGGATACCGCAGGCACTGAAGCTTTCTTT